This T cell receptor beta chain was captured in a study of monozygotic twins with inflammatory bowel disease. This CDR3 has 14 amino acids. Germline CDR1 reads PRHDT; CDR2 reads FYEKMQ (reference sequence). In regard to this clonotype: The antigen remains undetermined.

TCRdb reprocessed the 5' RACE reads and reports one entry per CDR3 protein, with no DNA. Recorded for this sample: approximately 400,000 distinct CDR3 sequences. Study-level findings and limits: TCRbeta inverse Simpson diversity was decreased in IBD patients versus healthy co-twins.

The TCR sequence derives from a human donor with ulcerative colitis or Crohn's disease, or a healthy co-twin of an affected twin (not recorded which). The sample consisted of blood. The chain joins TRBV13 to TRBJ1-1; TCRdb's D call, TRBD1, is unchecked because there is no DNA. The CDR3 sequence is CASSPVRANTEAFF.